These 8 T cell receptor beta chains share one sample of origin, sequenced in a study of shared clonotypes between healthy human individuals. Assay: immunoSEQ multiplex PCR; the TCRdb copy retains only in-frame clones and omits some. In the table there are about 2 million clones, approximately 94% of which are singletons. Naive CD8 cells lacked CD45RO, underwent positive selection for CCR7 and left out terminally differentiated effector memory CD45RA+ cells. Sequencing input: naive CD8+ T cells sorted from blood. The receptors derive from a man younger than 35 in good health.

The genes are TRBV28 and TRBJ1-2; no clear D gene. The CDR3 spans 11 residues. The V end lost 5 bases, the J end lost 2 bases, and 3 bases lay between the germline ends. Looked up from germline, CDR1 is MDHEN and CDR2 is SYDVKM. DNA for the CDR3: TGTGCCAGCAGTGAAAACTATGGCTACACCTTC. Translation: CASSENYGYTF.

The rearrangement links TRBV7-2 to TRBJ1-1; the match to TRBD1 covers 10 bases. Per the germline V gene, CDR1 is SGHTA and CDR2 is FQGNSA. CDR3 length equals 15 residues. Unmatched junction bases numbered 4, after V lost 1 base and J lost 5 bases. The CDR3 region is CASSLGGTGVTEAFF. CDR3 nucleotide sequence: TGTGCCAGCAGCTTAGGGGGGACAGGGGTAACTGAAGCTTTCTTT.

The chain uses TRBV19 and TRBJ1-1; no definite D call. Trimming removed 2 bases from V and 1 base from J, with 8 bases in between. Germline loops: CDR1 LNHDA, CDR2 SQIVND (reference sequence). This CDR3 comprises 14 residues. The CDR3 DNA reads TGTGCCAGTAGTATACCTTCGGGGAACACTGAAGCTTTCTTT. It encodes CASSIPSGNTEAFF.

V gene TRBV5-3 combines with J gene TRBJ2-1; D may be TRBD1 (5 bases). TRBV5-3 is an open reading frame, and its role is uncertain. This CDR3 has 13 amino acids. With 4 bases removed from V and 6 bases from J, the gap between germline ends came to 11 bases. CDR3: CARSQGRPNEQFF. In nucleotides, the CDR3 is TGTGCCAGAAGCCAGGGTCGCCCCAATGAGCAGTTCTTC.

Regarding this clone: Other DNA sequences in this specimen translate into the identical CDR3. The CDR3 coding sequence is TGTGCCAGCAGACCGGGACAGGGGAGCTACGAGCAGTACTTC. It yields the protein CASRPGQGSYEQYF. This chain connects TRBV6-5 to TRBJ2-7, with 10 bases identical to TRBD1. Germline V gives CDR1 MNHEY, CDR2 SVGAGI. V shed 6 bases and J 3 bases; nucleotides not matched to a gene: 5. The CDR3 runs 14 residues.

This clone showed up just a few times. The chain links TRBV12-5 to TRBJ1-5; D is perhaps TRBD1 (6 bases). From germline, CDR1 is LGHNT and CDR2 FRNRAP. The germline V and J ends were trimmed by 1 base and 5 bases, with 9 bases remaining between them. This CDR3 contains 14 residues. In DNA form, the CDR3 reads TGTGCTAGTGGTTTGGGTAGGGGGGATCAGCCCCAGCATTTT. It specifies CASGLGRGDQPQHF.

The V call is TRBV7-9, the J call TRBJ2-1; TRBD1 matches 7 bases. CDR1 is SEHNR and CDR2 is FQNEAQ in the germline V gene (reference sequence). With 5 bases clipped from V and 2 bases from J, the junction kept 6 bases outside the gene matches. The CDR3 loop spans 15 amino acids. Here the CDR3 reads CASSPIQGAYNEQFF. In DNA, the CDR3 is TGTGCCAGCAGCCCCATCCAGGGGGCCTACAATGAGCAGTTCTTC.

The V call is TRBV7-2, the J call TRBJ1-4; 8 bases match TRBD1. Per the germline V gene, CDR1 is SGHTA and CDR2 is FQGNSA. V dropped 2 bases and J dropped 0; count of bases not matched to a gene: 8. The CDR3 length is 18 residues. Written as DNA, the CDR3 is TGTGCCAGCAGCTTAATAATGGACAGGGACTCAACTAATGAAAAACTGTTTTTT. This gives the protein CASSLIMDRDSTNEKLFF.